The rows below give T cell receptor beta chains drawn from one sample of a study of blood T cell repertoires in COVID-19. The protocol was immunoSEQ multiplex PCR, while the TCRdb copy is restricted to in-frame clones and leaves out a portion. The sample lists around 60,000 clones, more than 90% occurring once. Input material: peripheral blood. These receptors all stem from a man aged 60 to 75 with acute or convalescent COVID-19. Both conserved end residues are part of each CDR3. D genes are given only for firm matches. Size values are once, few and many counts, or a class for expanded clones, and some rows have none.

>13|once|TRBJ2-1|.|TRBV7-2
TGTGCCAGCAGCACCCAACTAGCAAATGAGCAGTTCTTC
CASSTQLANEQFF
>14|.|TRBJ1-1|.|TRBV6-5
TGTGCCAGCAGTCCAGCGGTTATGAACACTGAAGCTTTCTTT
CASSPAVMNTEAFF
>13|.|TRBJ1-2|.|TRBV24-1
TGTGCCACCAGTCGGGAACAGAACTATGGCTACACCTTC
CATSREQNYGYTF
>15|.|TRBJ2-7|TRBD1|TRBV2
TGTGCCAGCAGTAAGGACAGGGACCTCTCCTACGAGCAGTACTTC
CASSKDRDLSYEQYF
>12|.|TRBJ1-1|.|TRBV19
TGTGCCAGCGGGCCCGGAACAGGGGAAGCTTTCTTT
CASGPGTGEAFF
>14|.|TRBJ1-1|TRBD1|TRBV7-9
TGTGCCAGCAGCTCGACAGGGGGCAAAACTGAAGCTTTCTTT
CASSSTGGKTEAFF
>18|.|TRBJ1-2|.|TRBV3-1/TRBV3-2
TGTGCCAGCAGCCCGGAATCCGGACGGGGGGTACGTAGCTATGGCTACACCTTC
CASSPESGRGVRSYGYTF
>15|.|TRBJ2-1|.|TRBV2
TGTGCCAGCAGTGGAGTAGCAGGAGAGGCGGGTGAGCAGTTCTTC
CASSGVAGEAGEQFF
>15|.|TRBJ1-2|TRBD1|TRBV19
TGTGCCAGTAGTCCCGGACAGGTGGATTACTATGGCTACACCTTC
CASSPGQVDYYGYTF
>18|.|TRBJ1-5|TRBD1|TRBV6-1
TGTGCCAGCAGTGCCGAAACCCGACAGGGTGGGGTCAGACAGCCCCAGCATTTT
CASSAETRQGGVRQPQHF
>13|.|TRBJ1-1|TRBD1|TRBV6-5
TGTGCCAGCATGGGGACAGGGAACACTGAAGCTTTCTTT
CASMGTGNTEAFF
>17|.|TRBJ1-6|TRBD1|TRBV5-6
TGTGCCAGCAGCTCGGGGGACAGGGGGCTAGGAAATTCACCCCTCCACTTT
CASSSGDRGLGNSPLHF
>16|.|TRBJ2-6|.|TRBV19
TGTGCCAGTCATAGTGATAGGGGCTCTGGGGCCAACGTCCTGACTTTC
CASHSDRGSGANVLTF
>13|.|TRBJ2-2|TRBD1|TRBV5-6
TGTGCCAGCACCCAACAGGGGGGCGGGGAGCTGTTTTTT
CASTQQGGGELFF
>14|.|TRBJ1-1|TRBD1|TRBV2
TGTGCCAGCTCTTTTACAGGGGCTAACACTGAAGCTTTCTTT
CASSFTGANTEAFF
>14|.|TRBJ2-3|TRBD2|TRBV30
TGTGCCTGGAGTGTCGGGGGGTTCACAGATACGCAGTATTTT
CAWSVGGFTDTQYF
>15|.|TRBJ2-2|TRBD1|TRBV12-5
TGTGCTAGTGGTTTGGTACAGGGGACATACGGGGAGCTGTTTTTT
CASGLVQGTYGELFF
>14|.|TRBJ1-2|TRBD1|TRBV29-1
TGCAGCGTGGTTACAGGGGGTGGAGACTATGGCTACACCTTC
CSVVTGGGDYGYTF
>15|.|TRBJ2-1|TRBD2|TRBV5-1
TGCGCCAGCAGCTTCACCGGGGGGGACGGAAATGAGCAGTTCTTC
CASSFTGGDGNEQFF
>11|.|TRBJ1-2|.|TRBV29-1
TGCAGCGTTCTTGGGGCAAATGGCTACACCTTC
CSVLGANGYTF
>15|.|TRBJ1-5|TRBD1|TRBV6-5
TGTGCCAGCAGAGCCCCAGGGGGGAGCAATCAGCCCCAGCATTTT
CASRAPGGSNQPQHF
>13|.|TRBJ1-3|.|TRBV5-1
TGCGCCAGCCCCGGGGGCTCTGGAAACACCATATATTTT
CASPGGSGNTIYF
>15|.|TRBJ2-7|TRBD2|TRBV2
TGTGCCAGCAGCCCCCTAGCGGGGGGAAACTACGAGCAGTACTTC
CASSPLAGGNYEQYF
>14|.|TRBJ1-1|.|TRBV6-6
TGTGCCAGCAGTTATACAGGGCCCCTCACTGAAGCTTTCTTT
CASSYTGPLTEAFF
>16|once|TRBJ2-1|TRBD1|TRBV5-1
TGCGCCAGCAGCTTGGGGGGGACAGGGTCCTACAATGAGCAGTTCTTC
CASSLGGTGSYNEQFF
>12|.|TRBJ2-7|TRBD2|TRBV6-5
TGTGCCAGCCGCTTAGCGGGATACGAGCAGTACTTC
CASRLAGYEQYF
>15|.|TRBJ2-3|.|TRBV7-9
TGTGCCAGCAGCCGGCAGGACAGTCTTTGGGATACGCAGTATTTT
CASSRQDSLWDTQYF
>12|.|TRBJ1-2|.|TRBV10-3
TGTGCCACCGGAGATTACCGAGCTGGCTACACCTTC
CATGDYRAGYTF
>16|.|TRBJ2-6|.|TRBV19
TGTGCCAGTACTCAGAATTGGGCGCTTGGGGCCAACGTCCTGACTTTC
CASTQNWALGANVLTF
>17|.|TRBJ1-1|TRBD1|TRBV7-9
TGTGCCAGCAGCTTAGCCACTCTGAGACAGGGGGCCACTGAAGCTTTCTTT
CASSLATLRQGATEAFF
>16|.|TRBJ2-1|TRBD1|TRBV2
TGTGCCAGCAGTGAAGCTATGACAGGGGCGCACAATGAGCAGTTCTTC
CASSEAMTGAHNEQFF
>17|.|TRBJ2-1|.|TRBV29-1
TGCAGCGTTGAAGATCAAGGAGGGCCAAGGCTATACAATGAGCAGTTCTTC
CSVEDQGGPRLYNEQFF
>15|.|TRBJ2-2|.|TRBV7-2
TGTGCCAGCAGCTTAGGGACTCCCAACACCGGGGAGCTGTTTTTT
CASSLGTPNTGELFF
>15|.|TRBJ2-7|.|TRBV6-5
TGTGCCAGCAGTTACTCTGACAGGCCGACCTACGAGCAGTACTTC
CASSYSDRPTYEQYF
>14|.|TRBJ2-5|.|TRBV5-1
TGCGCCAGCAGCTTGTCAGGGGGAGGTGAGACCCAGTACTTC
CASSLSGGGETQYF
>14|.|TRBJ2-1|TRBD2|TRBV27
TGTGCCAGCAGTCGCCGGGAGGGTTACAATGAGCAGTTCTTC
CASSRREGYNEQFF
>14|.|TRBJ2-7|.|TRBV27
TGTGCCAGCAGTTGGCAGGGTCACTCCTACGAGCAGTACTTC
CASSWQGHSYEQYF
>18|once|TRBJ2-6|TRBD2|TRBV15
TGTGCCACCAGCAGAATCGGAGCGGGGGCGTCTGGGGCCAACGTCCTGACTTTC
CATSRIGAGASGANVLTF
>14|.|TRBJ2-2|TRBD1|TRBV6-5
TGTGCCAGCAGCCCGACAGGGGGCACCGGGGAGCTGTTTTTT
CASSPTGGTGELFF
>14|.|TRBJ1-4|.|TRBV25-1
TGTGCCAGCAGTGAACGTGGCAGTTCTGAAAAACTGTTTTTT
CASSERGSSEKLFF
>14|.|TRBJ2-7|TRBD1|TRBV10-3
TGTGCCATCAGTTATCGGACAGGCTCCTACGAGCAGTACTTC
CAISYRTGSYEQYF
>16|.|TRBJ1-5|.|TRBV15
TGTGCCACCAGCAGAGATGGGAGAGTTTCCGGGCAGCCCCAGCATTTT
CATSRDGRVSGQPQHF
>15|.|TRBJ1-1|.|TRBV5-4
TGTGCCAGCAGCTTGGGGCTCGGGGTCGGCACTGAAGCTTTCTTT
CASSLGLGVGTEAFF
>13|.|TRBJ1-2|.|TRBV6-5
TGTGCCAGCAGAGACAAGGTGGCTCATGGCTACACCTTC
CASRDKVAHGYTF
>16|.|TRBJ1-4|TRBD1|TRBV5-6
TGTGCCAGCAGCCTCTCCGGGACAGGGGAAAATGAAAAACTGTTTTTT
CASSLSGTGENEKLFF
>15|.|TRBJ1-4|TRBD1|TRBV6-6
TGTGCCAGCAGTTACCTCGGGACAGATAATGAAAAACTGTTTTTT
CASSYLGTDNEKLFF
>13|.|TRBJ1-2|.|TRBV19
TGTGCCAGCCGAAACGGACTGAACTATGGCTACACCTTC
CASRNGLNYGYTF
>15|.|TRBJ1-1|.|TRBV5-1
TGCGCCAGCAGCTTACAGGGACCTATGAACACTGAAGCTTTCTTT
CASSLQGPMNTEAFF
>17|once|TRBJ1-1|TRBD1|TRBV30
TGTGCCTGGAGTAACCGACAGGGGGGCTTCATGAACACTGAAGCTTTCTTT
CAWSNRQGGFMNTEAFF